Presented here are 30 T cell receptor beta chains from one specimen sequenced in a study of cytomegalovirus exposure and HLA in healthy donors. PCR involved 60 Vbeta and 13 Jbeta primers. Here immunoSEQ multiplex PCR was the method, and the copy in TCRdb shows in-frame clones only, minus some. The data show about 190,000 clones, with approximately 82% seen just once and 1.5% to 2% held by the top ten. The sample taken for sequencing was PBMCs. These receptors originate from a man between 35 and 55 years old in good health and CMV-seropositive.

This chain connects TRBV30 to TRBJ2-1, with 12 bases aligning to TRBD1. Germline loops: CDR1 GTSNPN, CDR2 SVGIG (reference sequence). This CDR3 comprises 16 residues. V lost 0 bases and J lost 7; bases outside the gene matches: 7. CDR3 in amino acids: CAWSVPGTGGRNEQFF. The CDR3 DNA reads as TGTGCCTGGAGTGTCCCCGGGACAGGGGGCAGGAATGAGCAGTTCTTC.

The chain joins TRBV25-1 to TRBJ2-2; 10 positions match TRBD2. The CDR3 sequence is 18 residues long. V was pared by 0 bases and J by 6 bases, with 10 bases of the junction left unmatched. From germline, CDR1 is MGHDK and CDR2 SYGVNS. The CDR3 DNA reads TGTGCCAGCAGTGAATATGAGTGGGGGACTAGCGTGGCCGGGGAGCTGTTTTTT. Residues: CASSEYEWGTSVAGELFF.

This clone was counted once. The chain carries TRBV5-1 and TRBJ1-3; the match to TRBD1 covers 10 bases. Trimming cost V 0 bases and J 2 bases; bases outside gene matches: 5. The CDR3 totals 17 residues. CDR1 is SGHRS, CDR2 YFSETQ, per germline. The CDR3 spells CASSLGQGANAGNTIYF. The CDR3 nucleotides are TGCGCCAGCAGCTTGGGACAGGGGGCTAACGCTGGAAACACCATATATTTT.

The rearrangement uses TRBV2 and TRBJ2-3; D is perhaps TRBD1 (6 bases). Trimming stripped 7 bases from V and 4 bases from J, with 15 bases between. Germline V gives CDR1 SNHLY, CDR2 FYNNEI. The CDR3 runs 14 residues. CDR3 DNA sequence: TGTGCCAGCACCGGACAGCTTATCGCAGATACGCAGTATTTT. Amino acids: CASTGQLIADTQYF.

The V gene is TRBV5-1, the J gene TRBJ2-5, with TRBD2 matching over 7 bases. The CDR3 is made up of 13 amino acids. After removal of 2 bases from V and 5 bases from J, the junction contained 3 bases not matched to a gene. Looked up from germline, CDR1 is SGHRS and CDR2 is YFSETQ. CDR3 protein: CASSFIGGETQYF. CDR3 sequence (DNA): TGCGCCAGCAGCTTCATCGGGGGGGAGACCCAGTACTTC.

This chain joins TRBV11-2 and TRBJ2-7, with 8 positions matching TRBD1. Looked up from germline, CDR1 is SGHAT and CDR2 is FQNNGV. This CDR3 contains 15 residues. V shed 6 bases, J shed 6 bases, and the junction held 13 bases outside the gene matches. CDR3 amino acids: CASSRPGQGLVEQYF. DNA for the CDR3: TGTGCCAGCAGTAGACCCGGACAGGGATTAGTCGAGCAGTACTTC.

This chain links TRBV7-6 with TRBJ1-2; D is unclear. The CDR3 covers 15 residues. Germline V lookup: CDR1 SGHVS, CDR2 FNYEAQ. Between the trimmed V and J ends, which lost 1 base and 4 bases, there was a span of 13 bases. In DNA form, the CDR3 reads TGTGCCAGCAGCTTAGGTCCAGGCGAGATCTATGGCTACACCTTC. This sequence encodes CASSLGPGEIYGYTF.

CDR3 nucleotide sequence: TGTGCCATCAGTCTGGACGACAGGGGAGGATATGGCTACACCTTC. Protein product: CAISLDDRGGYGYTF. The V call is TRBV10-3, the J call TRBJ1-2; TRBD1 matches at 8 bases. Germline CDR1 and CDR2: ENHRY and SYGVKD. Trimming took 5 bases from V and 5 from J; bases not matched to a gene: 10. The length of the CDR3 is 15 residues.

The CDR3 coding sequence is TGTGCCAGCGAGGGCGGGACTTACAATGAGCAGTTCTTC. This translates into CASEGGTYNEQFF. The chain employs TRBV5-5 and TRBJ2-1; TRBD2 is a possible D gene (6 bases). Germline V CDR1 and CDR2: SGHKS, YYEKEE (reference sequence). Trimming left V 7 bases short and J 4 bases short, with 12 bases between. This CDR3 has 13 residues.

DNA for the CDR3: TGTGCAAGTCGCTTAATCCCCCGGGCGGGAGCCTACGAGCAGTACTTC. Translating it yields CASRLIPRAGAYEQYF. The V gene is TRBV12-2, the J gene TRBJ2-7; the table names TRBD2, a call not compared with the DNA. TRBV12-2 counts as a pseudogene. CDR3 length equals 16 residues.

This chain joins TRBV5-8 and TRBJ1-5, with TRBD1 as a possible D gene (5 bases). V was clipped by 4 bases and J by 2 bases, with 13 bases between them. The germline V gene encodes CDR1 SGHTS and CDR2 YDEGEE. The CDR3 has 15 residues. Written as DNA, the CDR3 is TGTGCCAGCAGCCAGCAGGGCTATGGCAATCAGCCCCAGCATTTT. It specifies CASSQQGYGNQPQHF.

This clone was seen only a few times. V is TRBV10-3 and J is TRBJ2-1; D call uncertain. V was trimmed by 1 base and J by 6 bases, leaving 13 bases between them. CDR1 and CDR2 from the germline V gene are ENHRY and SYGVKD. The CDR3 consists of 15 residues. The chain's CDR3 is CAISEWAPMANEQFF. The CDR3, as DNA: TGTGCCATCAGTGAGTGGGCCCCGATGGCCAATGAGCAGTTCTTC.

The V gene is TRBV5-1, the J gene TRBJ2-7, with 13 nucleotides matching TRBD2. From germline, CDR1 is SGHRS and CDR2 YFSETQ. The CDR3 is 17 amino acids. V lost 6 bases, J lost 5 bases, and 14 bases stayed unmatched. The CDR3 nucleotides read TGCGCCAGCACGCACCTCGGGACTAGCGGGAAAGGGAACGAGCAGTACTTC. As protein: CASTHLGTSGKGNEQYF.

This clone was found once. The V call is TRBV9, the J call TRBJ1-2; 7 bases fit TRBD1. The length of the CDR3 is 14 residues. V shed 4 bases and J 1 base; nucleotides not matched to a gene: 4. Germline CDR1 reads SGDLS; CDR2 reads YYNGEE. The CDR3: CASSLGTVNYGYTF. The CDR3 nucleotides read TGTGCCAGCAGCCTTGGGACAGTTAACTATGGCTACACCTTC.

The rearrangement links TRBV2 to TRBJ2-5, with D maybe TRBD2 (5 bases). This CDR3 comprises 12 residues. Germline V gene lookup returns CDR1 SNHLY and CDR2 FYNNEI. Trimming removed 5 bases at V and 3 bases at J, with 7 bases between. CDR3 protein: CASSWTEETQYF. Here the CDR3 DNA reads TGTGCCAGCAGTTGGACTGAAGAGACCCAGTACTTC. Using reference TRBV2 and TRBJ2-5 for the parts outside the CDR3, the full variable domain is EPEVTQTPSHQVTQMGQEVILRCVPISNHLYFYWYRQILGQKVEFLVSFYNNEISEKSEIFDDQFSVERPDGSNFTLKIRSTKLEDSAMYFCASSWTEETQYFGPGTRLLVL.

This chain links TRBV10-3 with TRBJ1-2; TRBD1 matches 8 bases. The germline V gene encodes CDR1 ENHRY and CDR2 SYGVKD. Unmatched junction bases numbered 13, after V lost 11 bases and J lost 8 bases. This CDR3 is built from 13 residues. CDR3 loop: CAGQRDRFDGYTF. CDR3 nucleotide sequence: TGTGCCGGACAACGGGACAGGTTTGACGGCTACACCTTC.

The V and J genes are TRBV21-1 and TRBJ2-1; TRBD2, the D gene given by the table, was not confirmed from the DNA. TRBV21-1 is assigned pseudogene status. This CDR3 has 15 residues. The CDR3 region has the DNA TGTGCCAGCAGCAAACGGACTAGCGAAAACAATGAGCAGTTCTTC. It yields the protein CASSKRTSENNEQFF.

The chain links TRBV5-1 to TRBJ1-2; tentatively, D is TRBD1 (6 bases). CDR1 and CDR2 from the germline V gene are SGHRS and YFSETQ. Trimming shortened V by 0 bases and J by 8 bases, and 11 bases separated the two germline ends. This CDR3 comprises 13 residues. CDR3 loop: CASSLDLTGGYTF. CDR3 nucleotides: TGCGCCAGCAGCTTGGATCTTACAGGGGGCTACACCTTC.

J is TRBJ2-1 and V is TRBV7-2, with D maybe TRBD1 (6 bases). V lost 6 bases, J lost 9 bases, and 15 bases lay in between. CDR1 is SGHTA and CDR2 is FQGNSA in the germline V gene. CDR3 size: 13 residues. CDR3 bases: TGTGCCAGCAGATACACAGGGCAGACTGAGCAGTTCTTC. This translates into CASRYTGQTEQFF.

The chain is built from TRBV4-3 and TRBJ1-2; 12 bases are shared with TRBD1. Germline lookup yields CDR1 LGHNA and CDR2 YSLEER. CDR3 length equals 16 residues. V shed 0 bases, J shed 2 bases, and the junction held 1 base outside the gene matches. The CDR3 sequence: CASSQDGTGGNYGYTF. DNA of the CDR3: TGCGCCAGCAGCCAAGATGGGACAGGGGGCAACTATGGCTACACCTTC.

This chain joins TRBV11-1 and TRBJ2-1, with D possibly matching TRBD2 (6 bases). V lost 4 bases to trimming and J lost 7 bases, with 20 bases between them. The CDR3 contains 16 residues. CDR1 is SGHAT and CDR2 is FQDESV in the germline V gene (reference sequence). Here the CDR3 DNA reads TGTGCCAGCAGCTCCGGAAGACTAGTTATGGGGAATGAGCAGTTCTTC. It is translated as CASSSGRLVMGNEQFF.

This clone was picked up a small number of times. J is TRBJ1-2 and V is TRBV7-2, with 9 nucleotides matching TRBD1. The V and J ends lost 0 bases and 4 bases, in that order; junction bases with no gene match: 6. In germline, CDR1 is SGHTA, CDR2 FQGNSA. The CDR3 loop spans 16 amino acids. CDR3 bases: TGTGCCAGCAGCTTAGCTTCGACAGGGGGGATCTATGGCTACACCTTC. Its protein product is CASSLASTGGIYGYTF.

V is TRBV5-6 and J is TRBJ2-4; D possibly corresponds to TRBD1 (6 bases). Trimming took off 0 bases at V and 9 bases at J, with 16 bases between the two ends. CDR1 is SGHDT, CDR2 YYEEEE, per germline. The CDR3 covers 15 residues. Here the CDR3 reads CASSLGSGGRGIQYF. DNA for the CDR3: TGTGCCAGCAGCTTGGGAAGTGGGGGCAGGGGCATTCAGTACTTC. The complete variable domain, with remaining parts taken from reference TRBV5-6 and TRBJ2-4, reads DAGVTQSPTHLIKTRGQQVTLRCSPKSGHDTVSWYQQALGQGPQFIFQYYEEEERQRGNFPDRFSGHQFPNYSSELNVNALLLGDSALYLCASSLGSGGRGIQYFGAGTRLSVL.

This clone was picked up a small number of times. The chain employs TRBV5-1 and TRBJ2-3; 7 bases agree with TRBD2. The CDR3 runs to 16 residues. V gave up 1 base and J gave up 0 bases; unmatched junction bases: 5. Germline CDR1 reads SGHRS; CDR2 reads YFSETQ. The CDR3 reads CASSLRASGSTDTQYF. DNA for the CDR3: TGCGCCAGCAGCTTGAGGGCTAGCGGTAGCACAGATACGCAGTATTTT.

The rearrangement joins TRBV27 to TRBJ1-1; 8 bases fit TRBD1. Germline CDR1 and CDR2: MNHEY and SMNVEV (reference sequence). Germline trimming cut 5 bases from V and 5 bases from J; bases unmatched to any gene: 7. The CDR3 loop spans 14 amino acids. The CDR3 sequence is CASSTWRQGTEAFF. The CDR3 DNA reads as TGTGCCAGCAGTACCTGGAGACAGGGGACTGAAGCTTTCTTT.

The V and J genes are TRBV6-5 and TRBJ1-1, with D possibly being TRBD1 (6 bases). Looked up from germline, CDR1 is MNHEY and CDR2 is SVGAGI. Trimming cost V 2 bases and J 4 bases, with 11 bases left between them. The CDR3 is made up of 14 amino acids. The CDR3 region is CASSYTGRSTEAFF. DNA for the CDR3: TGTGCCAGCAGTTACACAGGGAGAAGCACTGAAGCTTTCTTT.

The J gene is TRBJ2-5, the V gene TRBV18, with 7 bases lining up with TRBD2. CDR1 and CDR2 from the germline V gene are KGHSH and LQKENI. V lost 2 bases and J lost 2; bases outside the gene matches: 5. The CDR3 is 15 residues long. Here the CDR3 reads CASSPRTREQETQYF. The CDR3 DNA reads TGTGCCAGCTCACCAAGGACTAGAGAACAAGAGACCCAGTACTTC.

This clone was picked up a small number of times. The chain links TRBV6-5 to TRBJ1-4; D perhaps matches TRBD1 (6 bases). There are 15 residues in the CDR3. Trimming shortened V by 5 bases and J by 3 bases, and 13 bases separated the two germline ends. CDR1 is MNHEY and CDR2 is SVGAGI in the germline V gene. The CDR3 is CASSLGGHPNEKLFF. DNA of the CDR3: TGTGCCAGCAGTCTTGGGGGACACCCTAATGAAAAACTGTTTTTT.

The CDR3 nucleotides are TGTGCCAGCAGCCAGGGGGCTGGCTACACCTTC. Its translation is CASSQGAGYTF. The chain links TRBV6-5 to TRBJ1-2; 8 bases align to TRBD1. The germline CDR1 and CDR2 sequences are MNHEY and SVGAGI. The CDR3 contains 11 residues. V lost 6 bases to trimming and J lost 7 bases; unmatched junction nucleotides: 1.

This chain links TRBV7-8 with TRBJ2-7, with TRBD2 matching 10 bases. Germline V gene data show CDR1 as SGHVS and CDR2 as FQNEAQ. This CDR3 region has 14 residues. Losses at the gene ends were 7 bases for V and 8 bases for J; bases not matched to a gene: 11. CDR3 sequence (DNA): TGTGCCAGCACCCCCGGGCTAGCGGGAGCCAAGCAGTACTTC. Translation: CASTPGLAGAKQYF.